These 22 T cell receptor beta chains share one sample of origin, sequenced in a study of blood T cell repertoires in COVID-19. Assay: immunoSEQ multiplex PCR; the TCRdb copy retains only in-frame clones and omits some. The sample includes more than 85,000 clones, around 73% seen only once; the top ten take about 9%. Specimen: peripheral blood. The receptor set was obtained from a man aged 55 to 70 with active or convalescent COVID-19.

V and J are TRBV25-1 and TRBJ1-1, with a tentative D call TRBD1 (6 bases). Germline V gene sequence: CDR1 MGHDK, CDR2 SYGVNS. The germline V and J ends were trimmed by 8 bases and 0 bases, with 10 bases remaining between them. This CDR3 contains 13 residues. The CDR3 DNA follows: TGTGCCAGCTCCAACAGGGTGAACACTGAAGCTTTCTTT. It yields the protein CASSNRVNTEAFF.

The chain links TRBV5-1 to TRBJ2-1; 9 positions match TRBD2. CDR3 length equals 14 residues. After removal of 4 bases from V and 6 bases from J, the junction contained 5 bases not matched to a gene. CDR1 is SGHRS and CDR2 is YFSETQ in the germline V gene. The chain's CDR3 is CASSRAGGGNEQFF. The CDR3 nucleotides are TGCGCCAGCAGCCGGGCGGGAGGGGGCAATGAGCAGTTCTTC. The full variable domain, with the rest looked up from reference TRBV5-1 and TRBJ2-1, is KAGVTQTPRYLIKTRGQQVTLSCSPISGHRSVSWYQQTPGQGLQFLFEYFSETQRNKGNFPGRFSGRQFSNSRSEMNVSTLELGDSALYLCASSRAGGGNEQFFGPGTRLTVL.

The V and J genes are TRBV30 and TRBJ2-3, with TRBD1 matching 7 bases. Per germline, CDR1 GTSNPN and CDR2 SVGIG (reference sequence). The CDR3 runs to 17 residues. Trimming took 1 base from V and 1 from J; bases not matched to a gene: 11. CDR3 DNA: TGTGCCTGGAGTGGGGGCAGCGACAGGGCGCGCACAGATACGCAGTATTTT. Residues: CAWSGGSDRARTDTQYF.

The chain is built from TRBV6-6 and TRBJ2-3; D uncertain. CDR3 length equals 12 residues. Germline V gene lookup returns CDR1 MNHNY and CDR2 SVGAGI (reference sequence). Trimming took off 4 bases at V and 5 bases at J, with 7 bases between the two ends. For the CDR3, the DNA is TGTGCCAGCAGTTCGCGAGGAGATACGCAGTATTTT. This codes for CASSSRGDTQYF.

The rearrangement uses TRBV7-2 and TRBJ2-7, with 11 nucleotides matching TRBD2. CDR1 is SGHTA and CDR2 is FQGNSA in the germline V gene. The V segment lost 4 bases and the J segment 0 bases; nucleotides outside the gene matches: 8. This CDR3 contains 17 residues. The CDR3 reads CASSYNKLAGVSYEQYF. CDR3 bases: TGTGCCAGCAGCTATAACAAACTAGCGGGAGTCTCCTACGAGCAGTACTTC.

The rearrangement links TRBV19 to TRBJ2-1, with TRBD2 matching 16 bases. Per germline, CDR1 LNHDA and CDR2 SQIVND (reference sequence). The V gene end was trimmed by 7 bases and the J gene end by 2 bases; junction bases not matched to a gene: 8. This CDR3 spans 18 amino acids. The CDR3 sequence: CASTVGTSGRGPYNEQFF. The CDR3 bases are TGTGCCAGTACCGTGGGGACTAGCGGGAGGGGCCCCTACAATGAGCAGTTCTTC.

The chain carries TRBV4-1 and TRBJ2-5, with D perhaps TRBD2 (6 bases). Deletions cut 1 base from V and 1 base from J, with 7 bases between. The CDR3 consists of 14 residues. Per the germline V gene, CDR1 is MGHRA and CDR2 is YSYEKL. The chain's CDR3 is CASSQVGGQETQYF. DNA for the CDR3: TGCGCCAGCAGCCAAGTCGGGGGCCAAGAGACCCAGTACTTC.

The rearrangement links TRBV7-9 to TRBJ2-2; D gene uncertain. CDR1 is SEHNR and CDR2 is FQNEAQ in the germline V gene (reference sequence). Trimming pared 3 bases from V and 4 bases from J, leaving 6 bases between. The CDR3 spans 13 residues. The CDR3 DNA reads as TGTGCCAGCAGCTTCTTCCTCACCGGGGAGCTGTTTTTT. Protein sequence: CASSFFLTGELFF.

This chain connects TRBV28 to TRBJ2-1, with 9 bases lining up with TRBD2. The germline V gene has CDR1 MDHEN and CDR2 SYDVKM. J lost 8 bases, V lost 6 bases, and 14 bases had no gene match. CDR3 size: 16 residues. The DNA for the CDR3 is TGTGCCAGCAGCGCCGGGGAGAGTAGCGGGAGTGATGAGCAGTTCTTC. Protein product: CASSAGESSGSDEQFF.

This clone was counted only a few times. The V call is TRBV12-3 or TRBV12-4, the J call TRBJ1-1; no clear D. Trimming removed 4 bases from V and 4 bases from J, with 10 bases in between. The CDR3 totals 13 residues. CDR3 residues: CASSSRAITEAFF. CDR3 bases: TGTGCCAGCAGTTCGCGGGCGATCACTGAAGCTTTCTTT.

The V and J genes are TRBV24-1 and TRBJ1-4; 8 bases align to TRBD1. CDR1 and CDR2 (germline): KGHDR, SFDVKD. V was clipped by 4 bases and J by 4 bases; unmatched bases: 7. The CDR3 length is 16 residues. CDR3 in amino acids: CATSDGDRTGNEKLFF. CDR3 DNA sequence: TGTGCCACCAGTGACGGGGACAGGACGGGTAATGAAAAACTGTTTTTT.

This chain uses TRBV27 with TRBJ2-1, with TRBD1 matching 9 bases. Trimming took 0 bases from V and 0 from J; bases not matched to a gene: 9. The germline V gene has CDR1 MNHEY and CDR2 SMNVEV (reference sequence). The CDR3 loop spans 19 amino acids. The CDR3 region is CASSLSRDRVEGSYNEQFF. Here the CDR3 DNA reads TGTGCCAGCAGTTTATCGAGGGACAGGGTAGAGGGCTCCTACAATGAGCAGTTCTTC.

The chain couples TRBV5-4 to TRBJ2-2; 11 nucleotides line up with TRBD2. Per germline, CDR1 SGHNT and CDR2 YYREEE (reference sequence). CDR3 length: 16 residues. V gave up 6 bases and J gave up 2 bases; unmatched junction bases: 6. CDR3 nucleotide sequence: TGTGCCAGCAAGACTAGCGGGGACACAAACACCGGGGAGCTGTTTTTT. Protein sequence: CASKTSGDTNTGELFF.

The chain recombines TRBV6-2 or TRBV6-3 with TRBJ2-1; no firm D call. V lost 5 bases to trimming and J lost 1 base, with 15 bases between them. Germline V gene sequence: CDR1 MNHEY, CDR2 SVGEGT. This CDR3 contains 16 residues. The CDR3 loop reads CASSDPGFSSYNEQFF. CDR3 DNA sequence: TGTGCCAGCAGTGACCCGGGTTTCTCTTCCTACAATGAGCAGTTCTTC.

This clone was counted a few times. J is TRBJ1-5 and V is TRBV19; 8 nucleotides agree with TRBD1. The V segment lost 11 bases and the J segment 6 bases; nucleotides outside the gene matches: 12. The CDR3 spans 14 residues. The germline gives CDR1 LNHDA, CDR2 SQIVND (reference sequence). The DNA of the CDR3 is TGTGCCTGCAGATCGACAGGGGTAAGTCAGCCCCAGCATTTT. Translation: CACRSTGVSQPQHF. The complete variable domain, with remaining parts taken from reference TRBV19 and TRBJ1-5, reads DGGITQSPKYLFRKEGQNVTLSCEQNLNHDAMYWYRQDPGQGLRLIYYSQIVNDFQKGDIAEGYSVSREKKESFPLTVTSAQKNPTAFYLCACRSTGVSQPQHFGDGTRLSIL.

This clone was counted only a few times. The chain employs TRBV7-3 and TRBJ2-2; 9 bases are a match to TRBD2. This CDR3 has 17 amino acids. Losses at the gene ends were 5 bases for V and 4 bases for J; bases not matched to a gene: 11. Germline CDR1 reads SGHTA; CDR2 reads FQGTGA. CDR3: CASSTLEGLASTGELFF. CDR3 coding DNA: TGTGCCAGCAGCACCCTCGAGGGACTAGCCAGCACCGGGGAGCTGTTTTTT.

This clone has just a few counts. The V gene is TRBV6-1, the J gene TRBJ1-3; D possibly corresponds to TRBD1 (6 bases). The CDR3 is 15 residues long. The germline CDR1 and CDR2 sequences are MNHNS and SASEGT. V dropped 3 bases and J dropped 4 bases, with 13 bases sitting between them. CDR3 sequence reads: CASSDPQGSGNTIYF. As DNA, the CDR3 is TGTGCCAGCAGTGACCCACAGGGTAGCGGAAACACCATATATTTT.

The chain links TRBV4-1 to TRBJ1-3; no clear D. The CDR3 sequence is 17 residues long. Trimming removed 0 bases at V and 0 bases at J, with 12 bases between. Germline V CDR1 and CDR2: MGHRA, YSYEKL. The CDR3 loop reads CASSQDPAQSSGNTIYF. The CDR3 DNA reads as TGCGCCAGCAGCCAAGATCCGGCACAGAGCTCTGGAAACACCATATATTTT.

DNA of the CDR3: TGTGCCAGCAGCGCACAGGGGCCCTTCAATCAGCCCCAGCATTTT. Translated, it gives CASSAQGPFNQPQHF. The chain recombines TRBV6-2 or TRBV6-3 with TRBJ1-5, with 7 bases aligning to TRBD1. Unmatched junction bases numbered 8, after V lost 6 bases and J lost 3 bases. This CDR3 spans 15 amino acids. Per the germline V gene, CDR1 is MNHEY and CDR2 is SVGEGT.

The chain couples TRBV10-3 to TRBJ2-5, with 8 bases lining up with TRBD2. J gave up 4 bases and V 8 bases, and 0 bases lay outside the gene matches. Germline V lookup: CDR1 ENHRY, CDR2 SYGVKD. The CDR3 runs 11 residues. The CDR3 reads CAIGTRETQYF. In nucleotides, the CDR3 is TGTGCCATCGGGACTAGAGAGACCCAGTACTTC.

The count of this clone is one. V and J are TRBV25-1 and TRBJ1-1, with D possibly being TRBD1 (6 bases). CDR1 is MGHDK and CDR2 is SYGVNS in the germline V gene. Trimming cost V 6 bases and J 1 base, with 12 bases left between them. The CDR3 extends over 14 amino acids. The CDR3 nucleotides are TGTGCCAGCAGCCCCCAGGGGAGGAACACTGAAGCTTTCTTT. Amino acids: CASSPQGRNTEAFF.

The chain joins TRBV6-1 to TRBJ1-2; no clear D. The V gene's germline CDR1 is MNHNS and CDR2 SASEGT. The CDR3 runs 12 residues. The V and J ends lost 7 bases and 6 bases respectively, with 12 bases between them. The CDR3 DNA is TGTGCCAGCAACGACCTCGGGGATGGCTACACCTTC. Its translation is CASNDLGDGYTF.